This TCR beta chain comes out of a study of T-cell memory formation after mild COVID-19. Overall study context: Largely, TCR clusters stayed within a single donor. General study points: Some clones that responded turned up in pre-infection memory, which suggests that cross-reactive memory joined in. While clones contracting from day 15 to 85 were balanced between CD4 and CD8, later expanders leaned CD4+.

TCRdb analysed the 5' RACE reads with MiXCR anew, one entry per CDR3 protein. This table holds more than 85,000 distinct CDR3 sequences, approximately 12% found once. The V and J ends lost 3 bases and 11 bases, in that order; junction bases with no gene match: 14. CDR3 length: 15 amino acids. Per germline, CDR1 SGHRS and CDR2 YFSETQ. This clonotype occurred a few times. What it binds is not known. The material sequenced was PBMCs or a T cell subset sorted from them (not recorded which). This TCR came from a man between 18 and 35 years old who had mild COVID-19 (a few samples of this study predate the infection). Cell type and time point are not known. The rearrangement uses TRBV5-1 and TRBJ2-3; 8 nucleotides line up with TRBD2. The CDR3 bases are TGCGCCAGCAGCTCTGCCGGCTCTTGGAGCGGGGGGCAGTATTTT. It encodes CASSSAGSWSGGQYF.